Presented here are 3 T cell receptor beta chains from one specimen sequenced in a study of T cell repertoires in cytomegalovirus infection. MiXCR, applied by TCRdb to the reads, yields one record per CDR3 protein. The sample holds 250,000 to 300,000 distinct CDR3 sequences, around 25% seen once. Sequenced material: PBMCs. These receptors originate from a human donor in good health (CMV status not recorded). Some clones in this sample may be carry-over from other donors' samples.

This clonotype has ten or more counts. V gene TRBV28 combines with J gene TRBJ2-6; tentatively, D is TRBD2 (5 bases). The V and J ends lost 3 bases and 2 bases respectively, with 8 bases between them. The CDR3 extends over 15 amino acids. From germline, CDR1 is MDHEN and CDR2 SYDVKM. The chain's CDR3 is CASSLSGTGANVLTF. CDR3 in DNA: TGTGCCAGCAGTTTGTCGGGAACTGGGGCCAACGTCCTGACTTTC. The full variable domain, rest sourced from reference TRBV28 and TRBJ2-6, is DVKVTQSSRYLVKRTGEKVFLECVQDMDHENMFWYRQDPGLGLRLIYFSYDVKMKEKGDIPEGYSVSREKKERFSLILESASTNQTSMYLCASSLSGTGANVLTFGAGSRLTVL.

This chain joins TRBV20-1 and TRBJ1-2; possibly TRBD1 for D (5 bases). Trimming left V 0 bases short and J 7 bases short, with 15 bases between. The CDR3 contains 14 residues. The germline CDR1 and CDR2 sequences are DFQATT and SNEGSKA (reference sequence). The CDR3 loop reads CSAREAGRASGYTF. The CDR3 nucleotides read TGCAGTGCTAGAGAGGCAGGCAGGGCATCTGGCTACACCTTC.

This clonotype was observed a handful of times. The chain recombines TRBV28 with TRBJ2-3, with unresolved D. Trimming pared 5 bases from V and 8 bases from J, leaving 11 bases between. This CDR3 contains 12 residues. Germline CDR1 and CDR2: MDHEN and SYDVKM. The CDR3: CASSPPGGTQYF. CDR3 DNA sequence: TGTGCCAGCAGTCCCCCCGGCGGTACGCAGTATTTT.